This T cell receptor (beta chain) originates from a study of cytomegalovirus exposure and HLA in healthy donors (dated by TCRdb to 2017 to 2019). Context from the whole study: In an earlier analysis of fewer than 750 of the donors, about 270 Gb of sequence data and 90 million to 130 million unique TCR beta sequences from roughly 190 million T cells were reported. An early release that covered about 600 HLA-typed donors contained around 300 gigabases of sequencing data and around 85 million unique TCR sequences. Of the approximately 400 genotyped donors, 65% to 90% were placed in the genetic ancestry cluster associated with self-reported Caucasian donors. The study aimed to test whether cataloging public T cell receptors could reveal signatures of past pathogen exposure. Using immunosequencing, the study profiled T cell repertoires from about 610 subjects and related those repertoires to cytomegalovirus serostatus. A separate validation cohort of about 110 different subjects was used in addition to the 666-subject first cohort. To predict cytomegalovirus infection status, the study brought together high-throughput TCR immunosequencing, statistical association of individual TCRs with disease status, and machine learning. A later analysis re-analyzed previously published TCR beta repertoires from roughly 600 donors and added high-resolution HLA genotyping to study TCR occurrence patterns. The later analysis used no new phenotypic data to find candidate immune exposures, relying instead on TCR beta sequences and their occurrence across donors. To decide whether each TCR beta V gene segment behaved as functional or pseudogenic, an earlier analysis of 587 of the donors relied on high-throughput TCR beta sequencing. Donor age, sex, ethnicity and CMV serostatus were collected together with the repertoire data. In a later genetic analysis, genome-wide SNP genotypes for about 55% of the roughly 670 donors were used, and that subset was treated as a discovery cohort. Every discovery cohort repertoire had been produced on one sequencing platform. HLA typing covered class I and class II loci at four-digit resolution. The number of donors typed differed by locus, with roughly 629-640 for A, B, C, DRB1 and DQB1, approximately 500 for DQA1, about 610 for DPA1, and under 490 for DPB1. Four to six DR-DQ haplotypes were handled as single units for association and clustering because linkage in the cohort was strong. Among 398 genotyped donors of the cohort, an average of roughly 240,000 unique TCR beta nucleotide sequences were sequenced per donor, about a sixth of them non-productive.

The paper's findings and limits, for the study overall: In a later analysis, over 15,000 TCR beta sequences were associated with specific HLA alleles at a false discovery rate of 0.05. A total of fewer than 200 TCR beta chains were listed by the study as associated with cytomegalovirus. Linkage disequilibrium might explain the correlated functional status among segregating V segments, but an unknown experimental factor could not be excluded. When HLA alleles, especially DR and DQ, strongly co-occurred, attributing TCR associations to individual alleles was difficult. This cohort had only TCR beta chains sequenced, and the lack of alpha or paired-chain data limited which features could be detected. Some IMGT-functional V segments, including TRBV6-2 and TRBV6-3, could not be told apart with the 87-base-pair reads, so those segments were excluded. While some public TCRs were present in many individuals, most TCR sequences turned up only very rarely across donors. In an earlier analysis of more than 450 of the donors, most TCR beta V segments were observed in productive rearrangements about 87% or about 30% of the time, broadly matching IMGT annotations. A further reported finding was that TCR beta sequences accurately predicted the HLA-A and HLA-B alleles for most subjects in the first cohort. Compared with equally common non-associated chains, HLA-associated TCR beta chains in a later analysis were more clonally expanded and had lower generation probabilities. HLA typing was unavailable for some donors at each locus, so association tests used only the typed subset. A later genetic analysis reported fewer N-insertions in productive TCRs among donors in an Asian-associated ancestry cluster than the roughly 620-donor mean. A group of highly shared sequence variants was considered likely to be a technical artifact of the sequencing pipeline. V-gene and J-gene trimming of TCR beta chains was associated with a missense DCLRE1C variant in a later genetic analysis, and the association was replicated in an independent cohort. In a later analysis, most CMV-associated TCR beta chains were found to appear HLA-restricted, with HLA associations seemingly driven largely by CMV exposure. For the cohort, immune exposure information was limited to CMV serostatus. The authors suggested that the approach could potentially be generalized to other disease states and immunological phenotypes. Three of the identified cytomegalovirus-associated TCR beta chains were confirmed in vitro to be specific for cytomegalovirus antigens. Several of the top co-occurrence clusters appeared to be linked to parvovirus B19, influenza, CMV and Epstein-Barr virus, according to a later analysis. Because counts were too low, more than 15 rarely observed V segments, including chromosome 9 orphons, were excluded from the earlier analysis of some 590 of the donors. Sequencing depth was assumed to be roughly uniform across donors in the presence/absence analyses, though that assumption may not hold. According to a later analysis, TCR association rates differed among HLA loci, with DRB1 alleles showing the most associated TCRs and HLA-C alleles showing the fewest. In both the original and validation cohorts, the classifier was reported to diagnose cytomegalovirus status with high specificity and sensitivity.

The germline V gene (reference sequence) specifies LNHDA as CDR1 and SQIVND as CDR2. The CDR3 contains 15 residues, cysteine and valine counted. This entry keeps only the CDR3 DNA: 45 bases, framed from base 1. Unmatched junction bases come to 2, with V trimmed by 6 bases and J by 0 bases. In total, approximately 700 healthy bone marrow donors made up the cohort. At the time of sampling, all cohort members were nominally healthy, though unrecorded immune exposures were likely present. The donor was CMV seronegative and was included in the group of 352 seronegative cohort members. Every donor gave a peripheral blood sample, and the peripheral blood mononuclear cells from that sample were used for TCR beta sequencing. The Qiagen DNeasy Blood Extraction Kit was used to extract genomic DNA from the blood cell samples. In regard to this clone: Its antigen is still unknown. It has no much larger one-base neighbor in the sample; base qualities were not kept.

Preparation of the library involved the immunoSEQ multiplex PCR assay. A mixture of 60 forward primers for TCR Vbeta segments and 13 reverse primers for TCR Jbeta segments was used in the multiplex PCR. The CDR3 region of rearranged TCR beta genes was amplified from genomic DNA with a multiplex PCR assay. The Illumina HiSeq System was used to sequence the amplified TCR beta libraries as 87-base-pair reads. From the authors' description of their analysis: A later analysis tallied about 77 million unique TCR beta chains across the 610 or so repertoires, and some 12 million of those chains were shared by two or more donors. Raw reads were error-corrected and collapsed into unique sequences with a nearest-neighbor algorithm that merged closely related sequences to remove PCR and sequencing errors. CDR3 sequences were aligned to IMGT reference sequences to assign V, D and J gene segments. For a sequence to be retained, at least a six-nucleotide match to both a V gene segment and a J gene segment was required. A rearrangement counted as productive if the CDR3 had no stop codons and remained in frame with V and J, and every other rearrangement counted as non-productive. CDR3 was defined according to IMGT convention as the region running from the second conserved V-encoded cysteine to the conserved J-encoded phenylalanine. The earlier analysis of a few hundred of the donors excluded any sequence lacking an unambiguous match to a single V gene segment. An earlier analysis of about 590 of the donors classified V segments as functional when productive rearrangements were above 56.7% and as segregating when the standard deviation between donors was above 5%. A statistical classification framework was built to diagnose cytomegalovirus status from the catalog of TCR beta chain sequences. In a later analysis, V and J genes were assigned by comparing TCR nucleotide sequences against IMGT/GENE-DB human TR gene sequences. The TCRdist pipeline was used in a later analysis to assign CDR3 sequences and most-parsimonious VDJ recombination scenarios. In a later analysis, each TCR beta chain was defined by its CDR3 amino acid sequence together with its V-gene family, and reads without a unique V-gene family were excluded. In a later analysis, some 600 highly shared, low-generation-probability nucleotide sequences were removed to address suspected cross-contamination and a sequencing artifact. In a later analysis, a clonal expansion index was calculated for each public chain from normalized within-repertoire ranks of inferred template counts. A later analysis computed generation probabilities with a VDJ recombination model fitted to out-of-frame rearrangements, and checked the results against IGoR. Hypergeometric tests were used in a later analysis to score TCR-TCR, TCR-HLA and TCR-CMV co-occurrence, with a repertoire-size bias correction applied to the TCR pairs. A later analysis estimated false discovery rates by permuting HLA or CMV assignments 20 times. In a later analysis, co-occurring TCRs were grouped using DBSCAN, and TCRdist sequence similarity was added for clustering within HLA-allele-positive subsets. Repertoires with fewer than 30,000 or more than 120,000 public chains were left out of co-occurrence clustering, as were several repertoires with anomalous nucleotide sharing. Drawn from immuneACCESS, this table holds only the in-frame rearrangements with V and J called that TCRdb kept. Clones are partly lost; checked studies trace under half to an unresolved V gene and leave the rest unexplained. That table is the source of V, J and clone size, and D and trimming were worked out from the DNA. The sample has some 130,000 clones on record, 79% of them singletons. 1.5% to 2.5% of the sample rests with the top ten.

The V and J genes are TRBV19 and TRBJ2-7; the junction holds 13 bases that match TRBD2. Material: PBMCs. The sequence was collected from a man aged 18 to 35 in good health and CMV-seronegative. CDR3 region: CASSGTSGTSYEQYV. The sequenced DNA is TGTGCCAGTAGCGGGACTAGCGGGACCTCCTACGAGCAGTACGTC.